The present TCR beta chain was sequenced within a study of CD8+CD57+ T cells in acquired aplastic anemia. This clonotype occurred many times. Genomic DNA provided the template from which TCR beta VDJ and CDR3 profiles were obtained. Each CDR3 protein is one row after TCRdb ran MiXCR on the reads. The data contain 180,000 or so distinct CDR3 sequences, 40% to 55% of them singletons. It was patients with CD8+CD57+ cell expansion by flow cytometry who were chosen for sequencing. V shed 3 bases and J shed 1 base, with 12 bases lying between them. Germline V lookup: CDR1 DFQATT, CDR2 SNEGSKA (reference sequence). The CDR3 is made up of 14 amino acids.

The sequenced material came from sorted CD4+, CD8+, or CD8+CD57+ T cells (not recorded which) from PBMCs. The receptor was derived from a human donor with aplastic anemia. The chain recombines TRBV20-1 with TRBJ2-5; possibly TRBD2 for D (6 bases). This chain's CDR3 is CSASLASVQETQYF. Written as DNA, the CDR3 is TGCAGTGCTAGTTTGGCTAGCGTCCAAGAGACCCAGTACTTC.